These T cell receptor beta chains were read from a single sample in a study of shared clonotypes between healthy human individuals. Profiling relied on immunoSEQ multiplex PCR, and the TCRdb table lists in-frame clones only, not all of them. The data show 2 million to 2.5 million clones, with over 90% seen just once and about 0.37% held by the top ten. The material sequenced was naive CD4+ T cells from PBMCs. The source of these receptors is a young man in good health. Some clones in this sample may be carry-over from other donors' samples. The CDR3 runs from the conserved cysteine through the conserved F or W. D genes are given only for firm matches. Clone size is given for some rows only: seen once, a few or many times, or a class if the clone is expanded.

v_call	clone_size	j_call	d_call	cdr3_nt	cdr3_aa
TRBV2	few	TRBJ1-1	NA	TGTGCCAGCACCCAAACGGGGGAGAGGGCTTTCTTT	CASTQTGERAFF
TRBV7-6	once	TRBJ2-5	NA	TGTGCCAGCAGCAACAGACAAGAGACCCAGTACTTC	CASSNRQETQYF
TRBV19	NA	TRBJ2-1	NA	TGTGCCACAAGGACAGTATTGGGTGAGCAGTTCTTC	CATRTVLGEQFF
TRBV7-2	once	TRBJ2-1	NA	TGTGCCAGCAGCTTAGTGGGCGGTCTCAATGAGCAGTTCTTC	CASSLVGGLNEQFF
TRBV27	NA	TRBJ2-5	TRBD2	TGTGCCAGCAGAATCACTAGCGGCGGGCAGTGGGAGACCCAGTACTTC	CASRITSGGQWETQYF
TRBV6-5	NA	TRBJ2-7	NA	TGTGCCAGCAGTAACGACCCAGTTCGGGTGGAGCAGTACTTC	CASSNDPVRVEQYF
TRBV7-2	NA	TRBJ1-2	NA	TGTGCCAGCAGCTTAGGGTCAGGACCCTCCTATGGCTACACCTTC	CASSLGSGPSYGYTF
TRBV10-3	once	TRBJ2-3	NA	TGTGCCATCAGTGAGCCCTTGGGACTTGCTAGCACAGATACGCAGTATTTT	CAISEPLGLASTDTQYF
TRBV27	NA	TRBJ1-1	NA	TGTGCCAGCAGTTTGGTGGGGGCGGTGAACACTGAAGCTTTCTTT	CASSLVGAVNTEAFF
TRBV5-3	NA	TRBJ2-7	NA	TGTGCCAGAAGCTTGGAGGATCCCGGGACTCCGTGTCGACACTTC	CARSLEDPGTPCRHF
TRBV6-5	NA	TRBJ1-5	NA	TGTGCCAGCAGTCCCTCATCTGGGCCCCAGCATTTT	CASSPSSGPQHF
TRBV25-1	NA	TRBJ2-1	NA	TGTGCCAGCGGACGGACGGGGCAGTTCTTC	CASGRTGQFF
TRBV6-5	NA	TRBJ2-7	NA	TGTGCCAGCAGTTACTCTTCGACGGAGACCTACGAGCAGTACTTC	CASSYSSTETYEQYF
TRBV30	NA	TRBJ1-4	NA	TGTGCCTGGGCTCAGAAGGAAAAACTGTTTTTT	CAWAQKEKLFF
TRBV6-5	NA	TRBJ2-7	NA	TGTGCCAGCAGTTACGGGACCGCGCAGTACTTC	CASSYGTAQYF
TRBV4-3	NA	TRBJ2-3	TRBD2	TGCGCCAGCAGCCAAGATCAGGCACTAGCGGGAGGGCCGAGCCCAGATACGCAGTATTTT	CASSQDQALAGGPSPDTQYF
TRBV29-1	NA	TRBJ2-5	NA	TGCAGCGTCGAGAGGGACCGGGAGTGGATGGGGACCCAGTACTTC	CSVERDREWMGTQYF
TRBV18	NA	TRBJ2-1	NA	TGTGCCAGCTCACAGATAGACAGCAACAATGAGCAGTTCTTC	CASSQIDSNNEQFF
TRBV14	once	TRBJ2-5	NA	TGTGCCAGCAGCGCGCTTAAAGAGACCCAGTACTTC	CASSALKETQYF
TRBV18	NA	TRBJ2-5	NA	TGTGCCAGCTCACCGACACCTGGGGCAGAGACCCAGTACTTC	CASSPTPGAETQYF
TRBV7-9	NA	TRBJ1-1	TRBD1	TGTGCCAGCAGCCAGACTGGGACAGGGGAAGGCACTGAAGCTTTCTTT	CASSQTGTGEGTEAFF
TRBV6-1	NA	TRBJ2-7	NA	TGTGCCAGCAGTCAACCCGGCAGACAGTCCTACGAGCAGTACTTC	CASSQPGRQSYEQYF
TRBV28	NA	TRBJ2-7	TRBD1	TGTGCCAGCAGGCGGGACAGGGGTTACGAGCAGTACTTC	CASRRDRGYEQYF
TRBV28	NA	TRBJ1-5	TRBD1	TGTGCCAGCAGGACGGGACAGGGCAGCGATCAGCCCCAGCATTTT	CASRTGQGSDQPQHF
TRBV5-4	NA	TRBJ2-3	NA	TGTGCCAGCGGGGCGGGTTTCACAGATACGCAGTATTTT	CASGAGFTDTQYF
TRBV6-5	NA	TRBJ1-5	NA	TGTGCCAGCAGTCCTATACAGGGTCTCAGCCAGCCCCAGCATTTT	CASSPIQGLSQPQHF
TRBV7-3	NA	TRBJ2-7	NA	TGTGCCAGCAGCTTAAACGGGGGCCTCTCCTACGAGCAGTACTTC	CASSLNGGLSYEQYF
TRBV7-3	NA	TRBJ1-2	NA	TGTGCCAGCAGCCCGCACGGAGGGCTGAACTATGGCTACACCTTC	CASSPHGGLNYGYTF
TRBV18	NA	TRBJ2-7	NA	TGTGCCAGCTCACCACCGGAACCCTACGAGCAGTACTTC	CASSPPEPYEQYF
TRBV27	NA	TRBJ2-3	NA	TGTGCCAGCACCATAATCCCTCCGGCGGATCCACGGGCAGATACGCAGTATTTT	CASTIIPPADPRADTQYF
TRBV7-9	NA	TRBJ2-3	TRBD1	TGTGCCAGCAGCTTCGACAGGGCGACCACAGATACGCAGTATTTT	CASSFDRATTDTQYF
TRBV11-1	once	TRBJ1-1	NA	TGTGCCAGCAGTCCCAGTACAGGGCGCACTGAAGCTTTCTTT	CASSPSTGRTEAFF
TRBV4-2	NA	TRBJ1-1	NA	TGTGCCAGCAGCCAAGAGGGCCGGACATTTAACACTGAAGCTTTCTTT	CASSQEGRTFNTEAFF
TRBV28	once	TRBJ2-7	NA	TGTGCCAGCAGTTTACGACAACCAGTGGAGCAGTACTTC	CASSLRQPVEQYF
TRBV5-6	NA	TRBJ2-3	TRBD2	TGTGCCAGCAGTCGACTAGCGGTCACTAGCACAGATACGCAGTATTTT	CASSRLAVTSTDTQYF
TRBV29-1	NA	TRBJ2-2	NA	TGCAGCGTTGAGACCCAGGAGTTTACCGGGGAGCTGTTTTTT	CSVETQEFTGELFF
TRBV6-5	NA	TRBJ2-1	NA	TGTGCCAGCAGTCCCCCATCGGGCCTACCCAATGAGCAGTTCTTC	CASSPPSGLPNEQFF
TRBV6-1	NA	TRBJ1-5	NA	TGTGCCAGCAGTGAGGGTAGCAATCAGCCCCAGCATTTT	CASSEGSNQPQHF
TRBV5-1	NA	TRBJ2-3	NA	TGCGCCAGCAGCTCCGACCCCTCAGCAGATACGCAGTATTTT	CASSSDPSADTQYF
TRBV7-9	NA	TRBJ2-7	NA	TGTGCCAGCAGCTTAGCGGAGTCGATTTTTAAGTACTTC	CASSLAESIFKYF
TRBV14	NA	TRBJ1-2	TRBD1	TGTGCCAGCAGCCAAGATGGTGGACAGGGCTGGCCTTACACCTTC	CASSQDGGQGWPYTF
TRBV28	NA	TRBJ2-7	NA	TGTGCCAGCCTAGAGGCTGCCCGCTACGAGCAGTACTTC	CASLEAARYEQYF
TRBV4-2	NA	TRBJ2-1	NA	TGTGCCAGCAGCCAAGATCAGGGGCGGGGTGAGCAGTTCTTC	CASSQDQGRGEQFF
TRBV18	NA	TRBJ1-2	NA	TGTGCCAGCTCACCAGTAACGTACGGGATGGATGGCTACACCTTC	CASSPVTYGMDGYTF
TRBV9	NA	TRBJ1-1	TRBD1	TGTGCCAGCAGCGTCGACCCGGGACAGGGCTATGAAGCTTTCTTT	CASSVDPGQGYEAFF
TRBV5-6	NA	TRBJ2-3	NA	TGTGCCAGCAGCCCCAGGATAGGCACAGATACGCAGTATTTT	CASSPRIGTDTQYF
TRBV27	once	TRBJ2-1	NA	TGTGCCAGCAGTTTAAGGCGGGAACCCTACAATGAGCAGTTCTTC	CASSLRREPYNEQFF
TRBV9	NA	TRBJ2-1	TRBD2	TGTGCCAGCAGCGTAGGAGAGCGGGACGTATACAATGAGCAGTTCTTC	CASSVGERDVYNEQFF
TRBV9	NA	TRBJ2-7	NA	TGTGCCAGCAGCGTATCGTCGGCCAGGGGCCACGAGCAGTACTTC	CASSVSSARGHEQYF
TRBV30	NA	TRBJ2-3	NA	TGTGCCTGGAGTAGACTCCTTAGCACAGATACGCAGTATTTT	CAWSRLLSTDTQYF
TRBV6-5	once	TRBJ1-4	NA	TGTGCCAGCAGTACAAAACCGGGTCAGGGAAAACTGTTTTTT	CASSTKPGQGKLFF
TRBV6-5	NA	TRBJ1-5	TRBD1	TGTGCCGGTCCAGGGGGGCCCGGCAATCAGCCCCAGCATTTT	CAGPGGPGNQPQHF
TRBV5-1	NA	TRBJ2-5	NA	TGCGCCAGCAGCTTTGGACAGTCAAGTCGAGAGACCCAGTACTTC	CASSFGQSSRETQYF
TRBV9	NA	TRBJ2-5	TRBD2	TGTGCCAGCAGCCGGCGAGCGGGAGGGACGGGGGAGACCCAGTACTTC	CASSRRAGGTGETQYF